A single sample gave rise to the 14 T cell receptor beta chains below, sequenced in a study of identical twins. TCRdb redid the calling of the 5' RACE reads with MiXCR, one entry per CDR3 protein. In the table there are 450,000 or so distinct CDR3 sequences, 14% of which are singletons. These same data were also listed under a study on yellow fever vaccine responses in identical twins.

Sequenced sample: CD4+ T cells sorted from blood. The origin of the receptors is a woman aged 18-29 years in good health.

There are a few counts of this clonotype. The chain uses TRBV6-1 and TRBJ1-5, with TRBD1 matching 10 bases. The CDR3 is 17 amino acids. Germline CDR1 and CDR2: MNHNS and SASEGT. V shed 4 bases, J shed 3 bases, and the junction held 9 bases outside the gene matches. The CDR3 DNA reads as TGTGCCAGCAGTGCCAATACCGGGACAGGGGTCAATCAGCCCCAGCATTTT. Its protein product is CASSANTGTGVNQPQHF.

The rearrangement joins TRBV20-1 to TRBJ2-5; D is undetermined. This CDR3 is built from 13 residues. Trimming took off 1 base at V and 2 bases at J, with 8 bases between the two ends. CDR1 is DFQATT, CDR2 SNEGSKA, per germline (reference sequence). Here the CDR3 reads CSARGTEQETQYF. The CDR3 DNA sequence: TGCAGTGCTAGAGGGACGGAACAAGAGACCCAGTACTTC.

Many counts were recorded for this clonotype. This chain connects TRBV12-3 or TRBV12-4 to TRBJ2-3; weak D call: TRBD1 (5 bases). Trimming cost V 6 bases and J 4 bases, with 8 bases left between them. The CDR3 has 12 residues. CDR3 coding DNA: TGTGCCAGCAGCCGGACACCAGATACGCAGTATTTT. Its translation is CASSRTPDTQYF.

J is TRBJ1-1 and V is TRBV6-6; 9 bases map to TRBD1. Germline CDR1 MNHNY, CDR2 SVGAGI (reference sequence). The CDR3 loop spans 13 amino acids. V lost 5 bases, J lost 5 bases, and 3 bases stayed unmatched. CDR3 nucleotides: TGTGCCAGCAGTGGGACAGGGCGAACTGAAGCTTTCTTT. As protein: CASSGTGRTEAFF.

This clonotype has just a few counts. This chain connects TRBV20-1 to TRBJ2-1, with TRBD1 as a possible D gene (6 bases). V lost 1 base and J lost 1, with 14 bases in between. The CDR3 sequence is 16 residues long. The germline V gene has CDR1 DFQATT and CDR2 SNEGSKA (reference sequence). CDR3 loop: CSARARDTISYNEQFF. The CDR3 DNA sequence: TGCAGTGCTAGAGCGAGGGACACGATATCCTACAATGAGCAGTTCTTC.

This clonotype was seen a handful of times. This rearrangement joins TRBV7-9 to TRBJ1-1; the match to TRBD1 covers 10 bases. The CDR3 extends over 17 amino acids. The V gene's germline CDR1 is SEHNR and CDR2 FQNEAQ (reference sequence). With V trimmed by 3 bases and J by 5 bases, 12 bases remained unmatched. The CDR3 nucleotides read TGTGCCAGCAGCTTTCTCAGTCGGGACAGGGGAAGGACTGAAGCTTTCTTT. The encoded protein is CASSFLSRDRGRTEAFF. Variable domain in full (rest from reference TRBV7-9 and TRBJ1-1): DTGVSQNPRHKITKRGQNVTFRCDPISEHNRLYWYRQTLGQGPEFLTYFQNEAQLEKSRLLSDRFSAERPKGSFSTLEIQRTEQGDSAMYLCASSFLSRDRGRTEAFFGQGTRLTVV.

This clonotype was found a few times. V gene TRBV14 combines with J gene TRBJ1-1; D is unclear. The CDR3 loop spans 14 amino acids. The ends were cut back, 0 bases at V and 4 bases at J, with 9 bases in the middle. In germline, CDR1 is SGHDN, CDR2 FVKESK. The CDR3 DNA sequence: TGTGCCAGCAGCCAAGAGTGGAGGGTCACTGAAGCTTTCTTT. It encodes CASSQEWRVTEAFF.

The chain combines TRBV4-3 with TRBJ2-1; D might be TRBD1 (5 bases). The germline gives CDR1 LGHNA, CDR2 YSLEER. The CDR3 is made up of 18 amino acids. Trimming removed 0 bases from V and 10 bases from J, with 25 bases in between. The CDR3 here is CASSQDADAAGAWIEQFF. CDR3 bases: TGCGCCAGCAGCCAAGATGCGGACGCGGCTGGGGCCTGGATAGAGCAGTTCTTC.

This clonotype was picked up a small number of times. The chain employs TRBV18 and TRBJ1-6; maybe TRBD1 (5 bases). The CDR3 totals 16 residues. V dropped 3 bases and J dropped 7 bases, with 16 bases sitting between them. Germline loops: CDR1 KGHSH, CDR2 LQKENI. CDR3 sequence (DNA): TGTGCCAGCTCACCCGGAGGTCGGGGCATGAATTCACCCCTCCACTTT. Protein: CASSPGGRGMNSPLHF.

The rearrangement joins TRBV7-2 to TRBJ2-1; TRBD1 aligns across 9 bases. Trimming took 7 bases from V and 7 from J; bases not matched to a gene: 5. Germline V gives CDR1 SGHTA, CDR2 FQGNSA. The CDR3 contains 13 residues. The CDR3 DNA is TGTGCCAGCAATACAGGGGGCAGGAATGAGCAGTTCTTC. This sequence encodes CASNTGGRNEQFF. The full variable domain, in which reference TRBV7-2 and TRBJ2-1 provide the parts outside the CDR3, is GAGVSQSPSNKVTEKGKDVELRCDPISGHTALYWYRQSLGQGLEFLIYFQGNSAPDKSGLPSDRFSAERTGGSVSTLTIQRTQQEDSAVYLCASNTGGRNEQFFGPGTRLTVL.

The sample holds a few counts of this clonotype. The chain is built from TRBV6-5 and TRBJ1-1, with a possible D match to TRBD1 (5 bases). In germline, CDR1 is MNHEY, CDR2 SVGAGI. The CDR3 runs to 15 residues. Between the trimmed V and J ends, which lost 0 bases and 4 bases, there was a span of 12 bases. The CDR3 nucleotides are TGTGCCAGCAGTTACTCGGTAGACAGTGGCACTGAAGCTTTCTTT. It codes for CASSYSVDSGTEAFF.

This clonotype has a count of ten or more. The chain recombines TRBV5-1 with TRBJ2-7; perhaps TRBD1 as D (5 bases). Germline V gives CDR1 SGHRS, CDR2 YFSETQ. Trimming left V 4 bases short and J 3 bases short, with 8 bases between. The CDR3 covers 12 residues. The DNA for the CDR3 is TGCGCCAGCAGCGACGACAGCTACGAGCAGTACTTC. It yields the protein CASSDDSYEQYF.

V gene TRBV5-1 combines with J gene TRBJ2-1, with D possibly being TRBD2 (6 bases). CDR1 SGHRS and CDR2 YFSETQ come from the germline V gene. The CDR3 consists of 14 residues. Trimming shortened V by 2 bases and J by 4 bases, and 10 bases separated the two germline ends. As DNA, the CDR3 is TGCGCCAGCAGCTTCATTAGCGGATACAATGAGCAGTTCTTC. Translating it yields CASSFISGYNEQFF.

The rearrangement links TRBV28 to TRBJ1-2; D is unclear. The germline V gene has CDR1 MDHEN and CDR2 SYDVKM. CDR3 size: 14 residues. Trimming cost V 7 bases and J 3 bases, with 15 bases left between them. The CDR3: CASKGVGQYYGYTF. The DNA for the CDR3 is TGTGCCAGCAAAGGTGTAGGGCAGTACTATGGCTACACCTTC.